This is a list of T cell receptor beta chains from one sample in a study of tumor-infiltrating lymphocytes in primary liver carcinoma. Each CDR3 protein gets one entry after TCRdb re-called the multiplex PCR reads with MiXCR. The sample yields more than 70,000 distinct CDR3 sequences, approximately 77% seen once. The specimen sequenced was liver tumor tissue from sampling region 1. The receptors originated from a man aged 35-49 years with primary liver carcinoma and hepatitis B virus infection. Both conserved end residues are part of each CDR3. Each record gives: J gene, V gene, D gene, clone size, CDR3 DNA, CDR3 protein. A D gene is named only where the DNA matches it firmly. Clone size, where shown, is once, few, many, or a class for clones that have expanded.

TRBJ2-1 TRBV6-5 TRBD1 - TGTGCCAGCACCCGACAGGGTTGCAATGAGCGGTTCTTC CASTRQGCNERFF
TRBJ2-7 TRBV29-1 TRBD1 - TGCAGCGGATTGCCGGGACAGGGGGCTGGAGAGCAGTACTTC CSGLPGQGAGEQYF
TRBJ2-1 TRBV29-1 - few TGTAGCGTTGCGGTAGATTGGATCGATGAGCAGTTCTTC CSVAVDWIDEQFF
TRBJ2-7 TRBV11-2 - - TGTGCGACCAGCTTAACCGACGGAGCCTACGAGCACTACTTC CATSLTDGAYEHYF
TRBJ1-1 TRBV10-3 - - TGTGTCATCAGTGAGTCGTGGGGGGGGACTGAAGCTCTCTTT CVISESWGGTEALF
TRBJ2-6 TRBV28 - - TGTGCCAGCAGAAGCCCTGGGGCCAACATCCTGACTTTC CASRSPGANILTF
TRBJ1-5 TRBV28 - many TGTGCCAGCAGTTCCGGGTCTCCCGGAGGTCAGCCCCAGCATTTT CASSSGSPGGQPQHF
TRBJ1-1 TRBV11-2 - - TGTGTCAGCAGCATAGCCGGTTCCTTAACTGAAGCTTTCTTT CVSSIAGSLTEAFF
TRBJ2-7 TRBV29-1 - - TGCAGCGCTTATCGGGAGACTAGCTCCTACGAGCAGTACTTC CSAYRETSSYEQYF
TRBJ2-2 TRBV7-8 - once TGTGCCAGCAGCCCACTTCGAGGACCGAATACCGGGGAGCTGTTATTT CASSPLRGPNTGELLF
TRBJ2-7 TRBV4-2 TRBD2 - TGTGCCAGCAGCCAAGATCCGACTAGCGGGAACTATGAGCAGTACTTC CASSQDPTSGNYEQYF
TRBJ2-1 TRBV11-2 TRBD2 - TGTGCCAGCAGCTTATGGGGACTAGCGGGAGGACCCTACAATGAACAGTTCTTC CASSLWGLAGGPYNEQFF
TRBJ2-3 TRBV11-1 - - TGCGCCAGCAGCTTACAGCCCATTAACATAGATGCGCAGTATTTT CASSLQPINIDAQYF
TRBJ2-7 TRBV2 TRBD1 - TGTGCCAGCAGTCCGTGGGGGACAGTGTTCCCCTACGAGCAGTACTTC CASSPWGTVFPYEQYF
TRBJ2-2 TRBV7-3 - once TGTGCCAGCAGCTTAATGGAGGGGAGCGGCGCGGAGCTGTTTTTT CASSLMEGSGAELFF
TRBJ1-1 TRBV29-1 TRBD1 - TGCAGCTCTGAAGTAGGACAGGGCAACACTGAAGCTTTCTTT CSSEVGQGNTEAFF
TRBJ1-2 TRBV28 - many TGTGCCAGCAGTCCCCCCACGTCTACTAACTATGGCTACACCTTC CASSPPTSTNYGYTF
TRBJ1-5 TRBV28 - many TGTGCCAGCAGTTCCGAGGGGGACAATCAGCCCCAGCATTTT CASSSEGDNQPQHF
TRBJ1-4 TRBV6-1 - once TGTGCCGGCAGTGAAAACCTACCACAGGAAAGTGGAAAACTGTTTTTT CAGSENLPQESGKLFF
TRBJ2-1 TRBV6-5 TRBD1 - TGTGCCAGCAGTCCCTTTACCCCAGGACAGGATTACAATGGGCAGTTCTTC CASSPFTPGQDYNGQFF